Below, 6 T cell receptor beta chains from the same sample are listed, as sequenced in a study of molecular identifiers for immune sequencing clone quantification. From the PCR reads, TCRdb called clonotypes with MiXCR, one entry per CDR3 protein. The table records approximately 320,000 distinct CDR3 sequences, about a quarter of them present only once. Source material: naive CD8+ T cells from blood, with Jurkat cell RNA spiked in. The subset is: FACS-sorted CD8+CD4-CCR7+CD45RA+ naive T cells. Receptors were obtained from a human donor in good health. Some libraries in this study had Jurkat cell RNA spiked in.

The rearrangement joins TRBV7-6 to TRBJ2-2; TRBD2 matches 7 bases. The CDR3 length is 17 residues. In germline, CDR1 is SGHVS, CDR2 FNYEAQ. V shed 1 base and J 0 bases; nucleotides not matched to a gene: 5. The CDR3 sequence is CASSLELAGANTGELFF. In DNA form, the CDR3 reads TGTGCCAGCAGCTTAGAGTTGGCGGGGGCGAACACCGGGGAGCTGTTTTTT. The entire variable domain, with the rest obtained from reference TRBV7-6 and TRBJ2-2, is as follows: GAGVSQSPRYKVTKRGQDVALRCDPISGHVSLYWYRQALGQGPEFLTYFNYEAQQDKSGLPNDRFSAERPEGSISTLTIQRTEQRDSAMYRCASSLELAGANTGELFFGEGSRLTVL.

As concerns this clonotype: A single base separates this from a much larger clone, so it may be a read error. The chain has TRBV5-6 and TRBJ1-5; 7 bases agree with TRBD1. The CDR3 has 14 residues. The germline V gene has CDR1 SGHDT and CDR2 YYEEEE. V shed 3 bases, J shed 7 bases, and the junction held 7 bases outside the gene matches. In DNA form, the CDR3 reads TGTGCCAGCAGCTCCACAACAGGGGAGCAGCCCCAGCATTTT. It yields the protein CASSSTTGEQPQHF.

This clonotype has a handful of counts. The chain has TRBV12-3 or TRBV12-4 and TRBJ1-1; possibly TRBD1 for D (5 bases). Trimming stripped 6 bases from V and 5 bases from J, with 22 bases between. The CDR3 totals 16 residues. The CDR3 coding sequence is TGTGCCAGCAGCCAAGGCCCGGGACCAAAGGGAACTGAAGCTTTCTTT. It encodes CASSQGPGPKGTEAFF.

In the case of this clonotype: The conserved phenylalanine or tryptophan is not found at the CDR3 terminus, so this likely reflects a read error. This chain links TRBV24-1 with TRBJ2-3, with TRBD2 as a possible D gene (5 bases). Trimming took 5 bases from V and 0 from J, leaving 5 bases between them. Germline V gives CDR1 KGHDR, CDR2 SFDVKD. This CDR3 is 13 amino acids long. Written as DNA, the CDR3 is TGTGCCACCAGTGGAGGGAGCACAGATACGCAGTATTTA. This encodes CATSGGSTDTQYL.

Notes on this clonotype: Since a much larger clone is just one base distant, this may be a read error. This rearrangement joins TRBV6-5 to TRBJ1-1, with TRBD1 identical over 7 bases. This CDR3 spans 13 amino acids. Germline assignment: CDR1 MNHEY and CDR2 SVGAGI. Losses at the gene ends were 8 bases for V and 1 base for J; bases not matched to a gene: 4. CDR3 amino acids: CASETGTNTEAFF. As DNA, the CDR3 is TGTGCCAGCGAGACAGGGACGAACACTGAAGCTTTCTTT.

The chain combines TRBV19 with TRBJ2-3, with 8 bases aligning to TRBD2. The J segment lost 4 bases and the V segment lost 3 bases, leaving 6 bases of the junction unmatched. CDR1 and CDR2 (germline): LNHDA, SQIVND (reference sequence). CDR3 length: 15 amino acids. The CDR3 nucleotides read TGTGCCAGTAGTATGGGGACTAGGGGCGCAGATACGCAGTATTTT. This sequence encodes CASSMGTRGADTQYF.